This T cell receptor beta chain emerged from a study of B cell selection in AIRE deficiency. This CDR3 has 13 residues. The germline V and J ends were trimmed by 8 bases and 0 bases, with 10 bases remaining between them. Germline lookup yields CDR1 ENHRY and CDR2 SYGVKD. Sorted regulatory T cells were CD4-positive, CD25-high and CD127-low or negative. For this clone: Antigen: not known.

Source study methods: Patients' Tregs yielded 45,000 to 60,000 distinct TCRbeta sequences; donors' roughly 1x10^5. Produced via immunoSEQ multiplex PCR; TCRdb's table is partial and in-frame only. That table is the source of V, J and clone size, and D and trimming were worked out from the DNA. The sample has 20,000 to 30,000 clones, 80% to 95% seen once. The study, taken as a whole, reports: Around 33% of healthy-donor shared Treg TCRbeta sequences appeared in patient Tconv cells. Healthy donors alone shared roughly 32% of approximately 3,500 Treg sequences; patients alone 9% to 9.5%.

The TCR originated in a human donor in good health. The material sequenced was CD4+CD25+ Tregs sorted from PBMCs. V usage is TRBV10-3 and J usage is TRBJ1-1; no firm D call. This CDR3 reads CAIESRLNTEAFF. CDR3 nucleotides: TGTGCCATCGAAAGTAGGCTGAACACTGAAGCTTTCTTT.